The 26 T cell receptor beta chains in this list originate from one sample, sequenced in a study of blood T cell repertoires in COVID-19. Clones were read by immunoSEQ multiplex PCR, and TCRdb kept only the in-frame ones, dropping some. The repertoire holds fewer than 200,000 clones, with 80% to 90% as singletons. The sample was peripheral blood. These receptors all come from a man in his fifties with active or convalescent COVID-19.

The V call is TRBV6-2 or TRBV6-3, the J call TRBJ2-3; D is unclear. This CDR3 region has 12 residues. CDR1 is MNHEY and CDR2 is SVGEGT in the germline V gene. The ends were cut back, 6 bases at V and 3 bases at J, with 7 bases in the middle. CDR3 amino acids: CASSRLTDTQYF. CDR3 DNA sequence: TGTGCCAGCAGCCGTCTTACAGATACGCAGTATTTT.

The chain employs TRBV10-3 and TRBJ1-1; no clear D. This CDR3 has 15 residues. Germline CDR1 ENHRY, CDR2 SYGVKD. The V gene lost 0 bases and the J gene lost 0 bases, with 8 bases spanning the gap. The CDR3 DNA reads TGTGCCATCAGTGAGTCGAGTGTTATGAACACTGAAGCTTTCTTT. It codes for CAISESSVMNTEAFF.

This chain uses TRBV19 with TRBJ1-5; D perhaps matches TRBD1 (5 bases). The germline V gene has CDR1 LNHDA and CDR2 SQIVND (reference sequence). V was pared by 6 bases and J by 0 bases, with 9 bases between. This CDR3 is built from 14 residues. CDR3 DNA sequence: TGTGCCAGTAGATCCACAGGTAGCAATCAGCCCCAGCATTTT. Its protein product is CASRSTGSNQPQHF.

This rearrangement joins TRBV6-5 to TRBJ2-1, with 10 bases fitting TRBD1. The CDR3 length is 14 residues. Per germline, CDR1 MNHEY and CDR2 SVGAGI. The V and J ends lost 2 bases and 5 bases, in that order; junction bases with no gene match: 0. CDR3 region: CASSYGTGDNEQFF. In DNA, the CDR3 is TGTGCCAGCAGTTACGGGACAGGGGACAATGAGCAGTTCTTC.

The V gene is TRBV27, the J gene TRBJ1-6; 9 nucleotides match TRBD1. Germline V gene data show CDR1 as MNHEY and CDR2 as SMNVEV (reference sequence). The CDR3 is 20 amino acids. The V and J ends lost 5 bases and 8 bases, in that order; junction bases with no gene match: 22. Written as DNA, the CDR3 is TGTGCCAGCAGTCGACAGGGGGTAGGCTTGGGATTTCGTTTGGATTCACCCCTCCACTTT. Encoded protein: CASSRQGVGLGFRLDSPLHF.

The chain has TRBV29-1 and TRBJ2-7; TRBD1 agrees at 8 bases. The CDR3 sequence is 15 residues long. Germline V CDR1 and CDR2: SQVTM, ANQGSEA. V dropped 0 bases and J dropped 0; count of bases not matched to a gene: 4. CDR3 loop: CSVEESDRDSYEQYF. The CDR3 nucleotides read TGCAGCGTTGAAGAGTCGGACAGGGACTCCTACGAGCAGTACTTC.

This clone was seen once. This chain uses TRBV5-1 with TRBJ2-7, with D tentatively TRBD1 (5 bases). CDR3 length equals 11 residues. Per germline, CDR1 SGHRS and CDR2 YFSETQ. V was shortened by 6 bases and J by 7 bases, with 11 bases between the two germline ends. CDR3 protein: CASNMGREQYF. In DNA, the CDR3 is TGCGCCAGCAACATGGGGCGTGAGCAGTACTTC. The full variable domain, its missing parts supplied by reference TRBV5-1 and TRBJ2-7, is KAGVTQTPRYLIKTRGQQVTLSCSPISGHRSVSWYQQTPGQGLQFLFEYFSETQRNKGNFPGRFSGRQFSNSRSEMNVSTLELGDSALYLCASNMGREQYFGPGTRLTVT.

The chain uses TRBV7-2 and TRBJ2-3, with TRBD2 as a possible D gene (6 bases). Trimming removed 1 base at V and 0 bases at J, with 8 bases between. The CDR3 has 15 amino acids. Looked up from germline, CDR1 is SGHTA and CDR2 is FQGNSA. CDR3 DNA: TGTGCCAGCAGCTTAGACGGGACTAGCACAGATACGCAGTATTTT. Encoded protein: CASSLDGTSTDTQYF. The variable domain in full, with the rest retrieved from reference TRBV7-2 and TRBJ2-3, is GAGVSQSPSNKVTEKGKDVELRCDPISGHTALYWYRQSLGQGLEFLIYFQGNSAPDKSGLPSDRFSAERTGGSVSTLTIQRTQQEDSAVYLCASSLDGTSTDTQYFGPGTRLTVL.

The V call is TRBV10-2, the J call TRBJ2-7, with 8 bases fitting TRBD1. Per the germline V gene, CDR1 is WSHSY and CDR2 is SAAADI. V lost 6 bases and J lost 0; bases outside the gene matches: 1. The CDR3 runs 13 residues. The CDR3 nucleotides are TGCGCCAGCAGGGACAGGGACTCCTACGAGCAGTACTTC. It codes for CASRDRDSYEQYF.

The V and J genes are TRBV15 and TRBJ2-7; TRBD1 matches 9 bases. V dropped 3 bases and J dropped 7; count of bases not matched to a gene: 7. Germline loops: CDR1 LNHNV, CDR2 YYDKDF (reference sequence). The CDR3 has 14 residues. The DNA for the CDR3 is TGTGCCACCAGCAGCCTACAGGGGGCGCAGGAGCAGTACTTC. Protein: CATSSLQGAQEQYF.

The chain carries TRBV4-2 and TRBJ2-5; TRBD2 agrees at 7 bases. The germline gives CDR1 LGHNA, CDR2 YNFKEQ. CDR3 length: 15 residues. The J segment lost 2 bases and the V segment lost 6 bases, leaving 9 bases of the junction unmatched. The CDR3, as DNA: TGTGCCAGCAGACTGACTAGCAGCATACAAGAGACCCAGTACTTC. It codes for CASRLTSSIQETQYF.

J is TRBJ1-2 and V is TRBV3-1 (or the pseudogene TRBV3-2), with no clear D. The germline gives CDR1 LGHDT, CDR2 YNNKEL (reference sequence). The CDR3 covers 18 residues. V was pared by 4 bases and J by 0 bases, with 21 bases between. CDR3 amino acids: CASSPLTSGESANYGYTF. The CDR3 region has the DNA TGTGCCAGCAGCCCCCTTACCAGCGGGGAATCTGCTAACTATGGCTACACCTTC.

This clone showed up just once. This rearrangement joins TRBV19 to TRBJ1-1; the D gene is possibly TRBD1 (6 bases). The CDR3 runs to 15 residues. The germline CDR1 and CDR2 sequences are LNHDA and SQIVND (reference sequence). The V end was cut by 5 bases, the J end by 4 bases, with 17 bases between. The CDR3 spells CASSPRKQGITEAFF. CDR3 bases: TGTGCCAGTAGTCCGCGGAAACAGGGAATCACTGAAGCTTTCTTT.

The V gene is TRBV2, the J gene TRBJ2-7, with TRBD1 identical over 7 bases. The V segment lost 0 bases and the J segment 6 bases; nucleotides outside the gene matches: 5. Germline V gene lookup returns CDR1 SNHLY and CDR2 FYNNEI. The CDR3 contains 14 residues. The CDR3 protein is CASSEAQPGGEQYF. The CDR3 DNA reads TGTGCCAGCAGTGAAGCGCAGCCAGGGGGCGAGCAGTACTTC.

The chain carries TRBV7-3 and TRBJ1-2; 10 nucleotides match TRBD1. V shed 3 bases, J shed 8 bases, and the junction held 6 bases outside the gene matches. Per germline, CDR1 SGHTA and CDR2 FQGTGA. There are 14 residues in the CDR3. The DNA of the CDR3 is TGTGCCAGCAGCTTCCTCGGGACAGGGGAGGGCTACACCTTC. Translation gives CASSFLGTGEGYTF.

J is TRBJ2-3 and V is TRBV30; 10 bases map to TRBD2. CDR1 is GTSNPN and CDR2 is SVGIG in the germline V gene (reference sequence). This CDR3 comprises 14 residues. V trimming: 3 bases; J trimming: 4 bases; junction bases outside the gene matches: 4. The CDR3 reads CAWSTGLAPDTQYF. CDR3 DNA sequence: TGTGCCTGGAGCACGGGACTAGCGCCAGATACGCAGTATTTT.

This clone was recorded once. The chain employs TRBV15 and TRBJ2-1; 9 bases are a match to TRBD1. The CDR3 covers 17 residues. Trimming cost V 0 bases and J 6 bases; bases outside gene matches: 9. In germline, CDR1 is LNHNV, CDR2 YYDKDF (reference sequence). CDR3 sequence: CATSRDQGTGSGNEQFF. CDR3 bases: TGTGCCACCAGCAGAGATCAGGGGACAGGGTCAGGCAATGAGCAGTTCTTC.

The rearrangement uses TRBV5-6 and TRBJ1-2, with a tentative D call TRBD1 (5 bases). The CDR3 extends over 13 amino acids. Germline V gene lookup returns CDR1 SGHDT and CDR2 YYEEEE. The V gene lost 3 bases and the J gene lost 2 bases, with 8 bases spanning the gap. The CDR3 DNA is TGTGCCAGCAGCTATAACAGGAACTATGGCTACACCTTC. Translated, it gives CASSYNRNYGYTF.

J is TRBJ1-1 and V is TRBV9; TRBD1 matches 8 bases. The V segment lost 2 bases and the J segment 10 bases; nucleotides outside the gene matches: 13. CDR3 size: 15 residues. Per germline, CDR1 SGDLS and CDR2 YYNGEE. The CDR3 loop reads CASSVRGLDRDGAFF. The CDR3 region has the DNA TGTGCCAGCAGCGTGAGGGGTTTGGACAGGGATGGAGCTTTCTTT.

The rearrangement joins TRBV6-6 to TRBJ2-1; 8 bases line up with TRBD1. J lost 9 bases, V lost 4 bases, and 11 bases had no gene match. Per the germline V gene, CDR1 is MNHNY and CDR2 is SVGAGI (reference sequence). CDR3 size: 15 residues. In DNA, the CDR3 is TGTGCCAGCAGTTCCACAGGGGGTGGGTCCCGTGAGCAGTTCTTC. It translates to CASSSTGGGSREQFF.

This chain joins TRBV6-5 and TRBJ1-6; D not resolved. The germline V gene has CDR1 MNHEY and CDR2 SVGAGI. V gave up 6 bases and J gave up 2 bases, with 5 bases separating them. This CDR3 contains 13 residues. The CDR3 loop reads CASSQTYNSPLHF. CDR3 nucleotide sequence: TGTGCCAGCAGCCAGACCTATAATTCACCCCTCCACTTT.

The gene calls are TRBV29-1 and TRBJ1-1; D might be TRBD1 (5 bases). The CDR3 contains 15 residues. Trimming pared 8 bases from V and 7 bases from J, leaving 26 bases between. Germline V gene sequence: CDR1 SQVTM, CDR2 ANQGSEA. The CDR3: CSTVPTAGVEVEAFF. CDR3 sequence (DNA): TGCAGCACAGTCCCCACGGCGGGGGTCGAGGTTGAAGCTTTCTTT.

J is TRBJ2-7 and V is TRBV4-1; D is uncertain. Trimming left V 1 base short and J 1 base short, with 5 bases between. Germline V gene lookup returns CDR1 MGHRA and CDR2 YSYEKL. This CDR3 is 13 amino acids long. The CDR3 here is CASSQVQSYEQYF. The CDR3 DNA sequence: TGCGCCAGCAGCCAAGTCCAGTCCTACGAGCAGTACTTC.

CDR3 region: CASSLSSGGPGYGYTF. The CDR3 DNA follows: TGTGCCAGCAGTCTGTCAAGCGGGGGGCCAGGCTATGGCTACACCTTC. The V gene is TRBV28, the J gene TRBJ1-2; perhaps TRBD1 as D (6 bases). Germline-derived CDR1 and CDR2 are MDHEN and SYDVKM. The CDR3 has 16 residues. V shed 5 bases and J shed 4 bases, with 20 bases lying between them.

The chain combines TRBV19 with TRBJ2-2; D unclear. The CDR3 has 13 residues. V was clipped by 5 bases and J by 6 bases, with 10 bases between them. The germline V gene has CDR1 LNHDA and CDR2 SQIVND (reference sequence). This chain's CDR3 is CASSSDRAGELFF. CDR3 DNA sequence: TGTGCCAGTAGTTCAGACCGGGCCGGGGAGCTGTTTTTT.

The V gene is TRBV20-1, the J gene TRBJ1-1; D is ambiguous. V was trimmed by 3 bases and J by 1 base, leaving 6 bases between them. CDR1 is DFQATT, CDR2 SNEGSKA, per germline (reference sequence). There are 12 residues in the CDR3. The CDR3 reads CSASTRNTEAFF. The CDR3, as DNA: TGCAGTGCTAGTACACGGAACACTGAAGCTTTCTTT.